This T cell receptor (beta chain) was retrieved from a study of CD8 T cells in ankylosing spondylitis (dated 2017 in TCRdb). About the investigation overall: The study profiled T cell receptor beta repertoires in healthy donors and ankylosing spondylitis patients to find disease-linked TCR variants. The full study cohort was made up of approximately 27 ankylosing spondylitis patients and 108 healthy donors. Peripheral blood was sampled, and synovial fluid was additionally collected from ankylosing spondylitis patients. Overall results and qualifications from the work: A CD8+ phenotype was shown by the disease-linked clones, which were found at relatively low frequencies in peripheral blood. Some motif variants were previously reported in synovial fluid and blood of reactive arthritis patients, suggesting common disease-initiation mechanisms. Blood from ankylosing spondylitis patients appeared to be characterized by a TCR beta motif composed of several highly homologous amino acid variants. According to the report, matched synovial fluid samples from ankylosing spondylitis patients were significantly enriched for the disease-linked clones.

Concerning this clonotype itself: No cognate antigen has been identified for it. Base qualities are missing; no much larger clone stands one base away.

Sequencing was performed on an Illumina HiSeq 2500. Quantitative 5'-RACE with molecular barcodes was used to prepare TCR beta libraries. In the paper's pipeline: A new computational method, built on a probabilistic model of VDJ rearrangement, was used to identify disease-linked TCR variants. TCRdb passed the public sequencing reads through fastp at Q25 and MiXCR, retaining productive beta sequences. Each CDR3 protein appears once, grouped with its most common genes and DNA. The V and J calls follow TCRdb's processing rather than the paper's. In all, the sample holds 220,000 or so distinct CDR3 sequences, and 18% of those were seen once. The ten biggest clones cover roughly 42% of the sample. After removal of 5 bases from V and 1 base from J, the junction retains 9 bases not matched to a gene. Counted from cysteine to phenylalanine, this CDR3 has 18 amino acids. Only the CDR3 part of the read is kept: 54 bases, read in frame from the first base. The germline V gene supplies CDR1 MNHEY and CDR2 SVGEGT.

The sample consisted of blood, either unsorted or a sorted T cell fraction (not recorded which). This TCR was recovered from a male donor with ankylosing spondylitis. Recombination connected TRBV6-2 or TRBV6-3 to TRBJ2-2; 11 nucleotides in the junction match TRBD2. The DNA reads TGTGCCAGCAGTCTAAGGGCGGGACTAGCGGAGAACACCGGGGAGCTGTTTTTT. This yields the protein CASSLRAGLAENTGELFF.